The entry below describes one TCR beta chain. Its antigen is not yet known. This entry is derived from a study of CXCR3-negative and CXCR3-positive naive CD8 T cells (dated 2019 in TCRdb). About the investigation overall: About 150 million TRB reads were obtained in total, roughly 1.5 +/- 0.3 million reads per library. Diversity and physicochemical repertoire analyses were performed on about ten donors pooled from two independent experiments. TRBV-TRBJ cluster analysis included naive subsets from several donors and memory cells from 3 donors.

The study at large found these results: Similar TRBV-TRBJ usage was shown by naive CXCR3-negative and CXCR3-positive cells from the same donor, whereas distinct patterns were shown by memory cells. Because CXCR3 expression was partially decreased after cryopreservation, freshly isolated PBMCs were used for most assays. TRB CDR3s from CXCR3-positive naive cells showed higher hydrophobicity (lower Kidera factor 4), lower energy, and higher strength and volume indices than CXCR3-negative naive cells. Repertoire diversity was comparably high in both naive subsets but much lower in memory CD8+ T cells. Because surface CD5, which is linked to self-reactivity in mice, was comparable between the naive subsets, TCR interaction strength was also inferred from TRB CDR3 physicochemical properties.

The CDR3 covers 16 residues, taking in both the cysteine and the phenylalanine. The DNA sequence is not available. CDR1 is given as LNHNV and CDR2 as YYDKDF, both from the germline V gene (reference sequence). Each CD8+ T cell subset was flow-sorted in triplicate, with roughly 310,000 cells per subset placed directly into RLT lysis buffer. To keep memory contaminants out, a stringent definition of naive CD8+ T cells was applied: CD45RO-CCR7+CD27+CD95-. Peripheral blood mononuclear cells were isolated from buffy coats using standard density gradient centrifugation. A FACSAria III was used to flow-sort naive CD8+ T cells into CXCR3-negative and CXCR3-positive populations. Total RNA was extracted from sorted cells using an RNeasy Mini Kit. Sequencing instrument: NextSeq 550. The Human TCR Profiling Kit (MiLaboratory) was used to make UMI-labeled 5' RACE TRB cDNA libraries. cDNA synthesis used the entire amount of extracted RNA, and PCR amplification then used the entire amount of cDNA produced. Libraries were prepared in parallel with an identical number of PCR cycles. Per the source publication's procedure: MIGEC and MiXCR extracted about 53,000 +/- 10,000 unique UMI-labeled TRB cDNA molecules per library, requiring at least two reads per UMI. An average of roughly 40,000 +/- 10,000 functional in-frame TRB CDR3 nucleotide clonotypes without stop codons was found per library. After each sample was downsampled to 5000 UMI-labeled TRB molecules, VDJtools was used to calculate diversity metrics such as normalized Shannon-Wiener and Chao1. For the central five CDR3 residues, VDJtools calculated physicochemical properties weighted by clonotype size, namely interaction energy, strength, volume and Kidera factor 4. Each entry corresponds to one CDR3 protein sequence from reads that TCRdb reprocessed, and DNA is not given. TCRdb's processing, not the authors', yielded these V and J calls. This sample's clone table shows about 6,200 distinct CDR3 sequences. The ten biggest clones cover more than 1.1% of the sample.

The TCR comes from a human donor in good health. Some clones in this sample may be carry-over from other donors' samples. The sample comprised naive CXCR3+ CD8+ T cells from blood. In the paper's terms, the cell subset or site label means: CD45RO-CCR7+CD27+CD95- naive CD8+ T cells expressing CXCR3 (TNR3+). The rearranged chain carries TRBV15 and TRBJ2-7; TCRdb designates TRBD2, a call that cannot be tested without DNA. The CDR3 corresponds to CATSRGLAGDIDEQYF.